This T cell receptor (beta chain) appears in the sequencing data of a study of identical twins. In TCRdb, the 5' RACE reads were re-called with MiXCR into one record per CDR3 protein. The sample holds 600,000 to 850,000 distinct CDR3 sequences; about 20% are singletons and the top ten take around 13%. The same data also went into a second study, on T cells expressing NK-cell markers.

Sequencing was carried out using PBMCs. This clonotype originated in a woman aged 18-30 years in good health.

CDR3 nucleotides: TGTGCCAGCAACGAGGGGGCATCCTACGAGCAGTACTTC. It yields the protein CASNEGASYEQYF. The J gene is TRBJ2-7, the V gene TRBV6-1; 7 bases map to TRBD1. This CDR3 has 13 amino acids. V gave up 7 bases and J gave up 1 base; unmatched junction bases: 4. Per the germline V gene, CDR1 is MNHNS and CDR2 is SASEGT.